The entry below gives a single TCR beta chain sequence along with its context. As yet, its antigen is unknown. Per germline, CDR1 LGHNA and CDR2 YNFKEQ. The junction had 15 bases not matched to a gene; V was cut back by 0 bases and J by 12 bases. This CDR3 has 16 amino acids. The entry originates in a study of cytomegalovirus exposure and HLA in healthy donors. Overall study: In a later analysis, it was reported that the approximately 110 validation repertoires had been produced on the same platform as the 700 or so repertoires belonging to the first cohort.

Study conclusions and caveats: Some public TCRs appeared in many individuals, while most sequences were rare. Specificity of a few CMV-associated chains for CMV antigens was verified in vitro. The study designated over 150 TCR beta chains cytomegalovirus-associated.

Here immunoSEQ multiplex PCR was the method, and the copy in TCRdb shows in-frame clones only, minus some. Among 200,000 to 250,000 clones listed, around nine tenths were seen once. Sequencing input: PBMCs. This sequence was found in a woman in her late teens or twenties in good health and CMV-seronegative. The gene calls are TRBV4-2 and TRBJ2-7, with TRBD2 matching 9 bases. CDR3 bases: TGTGCCAGCAGCCAAGATGGTTCGGTAGCGGGAGAATTGAGGTACTTC. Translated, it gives CASSQDGSVAGELRYF.